This T cell receptor (beta chain) was found in a study of T-cell reconstitution after alpha-beta-depleted transplantation in children. The authors prepared the TCRbeta library with unique molecular identifiers. TCRdb itself ran the PCR reads through MiXCR, one entry per CDR3 protein. The table lists about 540,000 distinct CDR3 sequences, around 18% of them singletons. The CDR3 length is 11 residues. Trimming shortened V by 1 base and J by 7 bases, and 5 bases separated the two germline ends. Per germline, CDR1 SEHNR and CDR2 FQNEAQ (reference sequence). The table lists this clonotype with a few counts.

The receptor was derived from a human donor who donated a stem cell graft to a child with acute lymphoblastic leukemia. J is TRBJ2-7 and V is TRBV7-9; D call uncertain. The source material was PBMCs from the stem cell graft donor, sampled from the stem cell graft. The DNA of the CDR3 is TGTGCCAGCAGCTTAGGTATGGAGCAGTACTTC. This codes for CASSLGMEQYF.